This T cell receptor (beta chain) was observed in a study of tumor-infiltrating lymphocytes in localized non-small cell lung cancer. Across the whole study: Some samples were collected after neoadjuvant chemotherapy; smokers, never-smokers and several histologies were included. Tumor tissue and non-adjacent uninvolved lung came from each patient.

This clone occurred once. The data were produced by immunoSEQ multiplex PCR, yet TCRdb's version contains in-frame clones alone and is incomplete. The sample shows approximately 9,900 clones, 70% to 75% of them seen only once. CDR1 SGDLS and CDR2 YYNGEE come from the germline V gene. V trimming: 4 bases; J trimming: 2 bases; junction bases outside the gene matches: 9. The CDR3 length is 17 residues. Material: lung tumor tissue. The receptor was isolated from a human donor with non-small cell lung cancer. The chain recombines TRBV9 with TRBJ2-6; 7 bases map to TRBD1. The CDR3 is CASSPRQGGAGANVLTF. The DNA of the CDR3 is TGTGCCAGCAGCCCGCGACAGGGTGGGGCTGGGGCCAACGTCCTGACTTTC.